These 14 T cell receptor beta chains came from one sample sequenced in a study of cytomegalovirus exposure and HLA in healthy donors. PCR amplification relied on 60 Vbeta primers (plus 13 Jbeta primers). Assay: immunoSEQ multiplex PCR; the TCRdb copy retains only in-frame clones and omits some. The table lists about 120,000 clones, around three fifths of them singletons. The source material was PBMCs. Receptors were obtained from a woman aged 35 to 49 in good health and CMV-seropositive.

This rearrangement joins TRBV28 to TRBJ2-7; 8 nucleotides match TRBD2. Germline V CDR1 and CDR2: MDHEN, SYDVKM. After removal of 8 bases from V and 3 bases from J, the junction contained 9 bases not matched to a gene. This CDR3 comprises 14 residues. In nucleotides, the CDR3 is TGTGCCAGCGTATTACGGGGGGGAGTCTACGAGCAGTACTTC. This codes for CASVLRGGVYEQYF. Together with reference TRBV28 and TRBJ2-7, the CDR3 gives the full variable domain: DVKVTQSSRYLVKRTGEKVFLECVQDMDHENMFWYRQDPGLGLRLIYFSYDVKMKEKGDIPEGYSVSREKKERFSLILESASTNQTSMYLCASVLRGGVYEQYFGPGTRLTVT.

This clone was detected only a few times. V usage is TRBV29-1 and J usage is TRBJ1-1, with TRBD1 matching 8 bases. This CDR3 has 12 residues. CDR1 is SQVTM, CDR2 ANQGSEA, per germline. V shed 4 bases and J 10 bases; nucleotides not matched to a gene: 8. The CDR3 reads CSVVGETGGAFF. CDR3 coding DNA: TGCAGCGTTGTTGGGGAAACAGGGGGAGCTTTCTTT. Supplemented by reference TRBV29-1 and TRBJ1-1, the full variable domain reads SAVISQKPSRDICQRGTSLTIQCQVDSQVTMMFWYRQQPGQSLTLIATANQGSEATYESGFVIDKFPISRPNLTFSTLTVSNMSPEDSSIYLCSVVGETGGAFFGQGTRLTVV.

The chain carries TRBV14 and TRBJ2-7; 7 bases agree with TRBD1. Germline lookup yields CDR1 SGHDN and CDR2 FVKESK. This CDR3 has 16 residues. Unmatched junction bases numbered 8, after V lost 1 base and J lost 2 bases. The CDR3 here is CASSQGHVQGTYEQYF. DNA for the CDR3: TGTGCCAGCAGCCAAGGCCATGTACAGGGGACCTACGAGCAGTACTTC. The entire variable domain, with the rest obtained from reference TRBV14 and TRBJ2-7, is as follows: EAGVTQFPSHSVIEKGQTVTLRCDPISGHDNLYWYRRVMGKEIKFLLHFVKESKQDESGMPNNRFLAERTGGTYSTLKVQPAELEDSGVYFCASSQGHVQGTYEQYFGPGTRLTVT.

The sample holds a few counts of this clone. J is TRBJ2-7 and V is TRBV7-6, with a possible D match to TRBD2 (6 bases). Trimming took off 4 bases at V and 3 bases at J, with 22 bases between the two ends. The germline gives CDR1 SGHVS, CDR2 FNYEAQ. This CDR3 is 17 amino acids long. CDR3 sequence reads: CASSSGVGRENGYEQYF. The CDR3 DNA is TGTGCCAGCAGCTCGGGGGTTGGTCGGGAGAATGGCTACGAGCAGTACTTC. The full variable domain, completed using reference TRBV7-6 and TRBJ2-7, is GAGVSQSPRYKVTKRGQDVALRCDPISGHVSLYWYRQALGQGPEFLTYFNYEAQQDKSGLPNDRFSAERPEGSISTLTIQRTEQRDSAMYRCASSSGVGRENGYEQYFGPGTRLTVT.

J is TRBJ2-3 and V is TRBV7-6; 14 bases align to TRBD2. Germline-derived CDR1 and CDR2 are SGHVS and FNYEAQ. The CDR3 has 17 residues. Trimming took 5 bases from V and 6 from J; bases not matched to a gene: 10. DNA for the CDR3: TGTGCCAGCAGCCCCCTAGGGACTAGCGGGAGTAGTGATACGCAGTATTTT. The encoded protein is CASSPLGTSGSSDTQYF. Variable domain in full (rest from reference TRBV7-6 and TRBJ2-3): GAGVSQSPRYKVTKRGQDVALRCDPISGHVSLYWYRQALGQGPEFLTYFNYEAQQDKSGLPNDRFSAERPEGSISTLTIQRTEQRDSAMYRCASSPLGTSGSSDTQYFGPGTRLTVL.

For the CDR3, the DNA is TGTGCCAGCAGCCAAGATCGGGGACTAGCGGCATACAATGAGCAGTTCTTC. Protein product: CASSQDRGLAAYNEQFF. V and J are TRBV4-2 and TRBJ2-1; 11 nucleotides match TRBD2. V lost 0 bases to trimming and J lost 4 bases; unmatched junction nucleotides: 5. This CDR3 is 17 amino acids long. Germline loops: CDR1 LGHNA, CDR2 YNFKEQ.

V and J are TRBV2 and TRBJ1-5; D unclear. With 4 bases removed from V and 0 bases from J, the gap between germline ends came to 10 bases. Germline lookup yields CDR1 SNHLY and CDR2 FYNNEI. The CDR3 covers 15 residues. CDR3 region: CASSVGRASNQPQHF. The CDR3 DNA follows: TGTGCCAGCAGTGTTGGGAGGGCTAGCAATCAGCCCCAGCATTTT. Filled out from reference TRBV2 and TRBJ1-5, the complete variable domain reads EPEVTQTPSHQVTQMGQEVILRCVPISNHLYFYWYRQILGQKVEFLVSFYNNEISEKSEIFDDQFSVERPDGSNFTLKIRSTKLEDSAMYFCASSVGRASNQPQHFGDGTRLSIL.

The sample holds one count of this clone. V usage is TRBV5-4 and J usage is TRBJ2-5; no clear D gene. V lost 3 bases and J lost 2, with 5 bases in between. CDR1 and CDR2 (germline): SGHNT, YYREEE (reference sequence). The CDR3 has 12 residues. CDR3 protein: CASSWAQETQYF. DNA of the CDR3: TGTGCCAGCAGCTGGGCACAAGAGACCCAGTACTTC. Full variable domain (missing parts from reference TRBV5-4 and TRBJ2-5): ETGVTQSPTHLIKTRGQQVTLRCSSQSGHNTVSWYQQALGQGPQFIFQYYREEENGRGNFPPRFSGLQFPNYSSELNVNALELDDSALYLCASSWAQETQYFGPGTRLLVL.

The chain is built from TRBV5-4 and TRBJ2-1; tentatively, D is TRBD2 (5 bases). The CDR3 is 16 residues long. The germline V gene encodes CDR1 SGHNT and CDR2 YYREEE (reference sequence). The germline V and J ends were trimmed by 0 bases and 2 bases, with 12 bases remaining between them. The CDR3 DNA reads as TGTGCCAGCAGCTTGGGGCGTAGCGTTCCCTACAATGAGCAGTTCTTC. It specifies CASSLGRSVPYNEQFF.

The CDR3 region is CASSQDGGLGAYTDTQYF. CDR3 DNA: TGCGCCAGCAGCCAAGATGGGGGACTAGGGGCGTACACAGATACGCAGTATTTT. This chain joins TRBV4-1 and TRBJ2-3; TRBD2 matches 8 bases. Germline lookup yields CDR1 MGHRA and CDR2 YSYEKL. V was pared by 0 bases and J by 2 bases, with 10 bases of the junction left unmatched. The CDR3 runs 18 residues.

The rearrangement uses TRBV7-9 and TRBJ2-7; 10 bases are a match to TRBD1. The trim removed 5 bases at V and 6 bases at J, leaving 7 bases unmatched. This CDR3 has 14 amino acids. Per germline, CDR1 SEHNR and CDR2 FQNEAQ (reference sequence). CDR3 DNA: TGTGCCAGCAGCGTCCGGGACAGGGGTGGCGAGCAGTACTTC. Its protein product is CASSVRDRGGEQYF.

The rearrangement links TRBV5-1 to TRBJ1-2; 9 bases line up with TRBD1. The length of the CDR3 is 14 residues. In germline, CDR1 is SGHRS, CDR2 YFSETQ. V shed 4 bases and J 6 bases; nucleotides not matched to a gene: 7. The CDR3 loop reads CASSGGTGGDGYTF. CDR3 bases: TGCGCCAGCAGCGGCGGCACAGGGGGCGATGGCTACACCTTC.

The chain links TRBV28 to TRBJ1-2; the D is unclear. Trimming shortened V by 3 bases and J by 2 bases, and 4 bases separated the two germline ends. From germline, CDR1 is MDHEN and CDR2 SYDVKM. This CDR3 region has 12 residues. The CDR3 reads CASSFENYGYTF. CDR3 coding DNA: TGTGCCAGCAGTTTTGAGAACTATGGCTACACCTTC.

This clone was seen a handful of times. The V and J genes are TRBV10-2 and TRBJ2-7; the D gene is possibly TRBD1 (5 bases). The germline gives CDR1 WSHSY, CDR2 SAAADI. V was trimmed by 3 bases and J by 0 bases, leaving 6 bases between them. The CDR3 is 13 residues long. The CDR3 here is CASSERGSYEQYF. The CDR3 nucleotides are TGCGCCAGCAGTGAAAGGGGCTCCTACGAGCAGTACTTC.